These 32 T cell receptor beta chains share one sample of origin, sequenced in a study of blood T cell repertoires in COVID-19. Clones were sequenced by immunoSEQ multiplex PCR, and TCRdb holds only the in-frame ones, with some missing. Of approximately 53,000 clones listed, around 76% are singletons. The sample was peripheral blood. The receptors derive from a woman in her fifties or sixties with acute or convalescent COVID-19.

This chain joins TRBV6-5 and TRBJ1-2, with 10 bases that match TRBD1. Germline V gives CDR1 MNHEY, CDR2 SVGAGI. The V and J ends lost 8 bases and 5 bases, in that order; junction bases with no gene match: 8. CDR3 size: 14 residues. The CDR3 region is CASARQGAIYGYTF. As DNA, the CDR3 is TGTGCCAGCGCCAGACAGGGGGCCATTTATGGCTACACCTTC.

This chain's CDR3 is CATSRDGFGISEQYF. The CDR3 bases are TGTGCCACCAGCAGAGATGGTTTCGGGATCTCCGAGCAGTACTTC. The gene calls are TRBV15 and TRBJ2-7, with D possibly being TRBD2 (5 bases). The V end was cut by 0 bases, the J end by 6 bases, with 15 bases between. The CDR3 consists of 15 residues. CDR1 LNHNV and CDR2 YYDKDF come from the germline V gene (reference sequence).

This clone was found a few times. The J gene is TRBJ1-3, the V gene TRBV11-3, with D perhaps matching TRBD1 (5 bases). V lost 4 bases to trimming and J lost 4 bases, with 8 bases between them. Germline V gene sequence: CDR1 SGHNT, CDR2 YENEEA. The CDR3 runs 13 residues. The CDR3 sequence is CASSSTVGNTIYF. For the CDR3, the DNA is TGTGCCAGCAGCTCGACAGTCGGAAACACCATATATTTT.

This CDR3 is CSPDRGLYEQYF. CDR3 nucleotide sequence: TGCAGCCCAGACAGGGGACTCTACGAGCAGTACTTC. The chain couples TRBV29-1 to TRBJ2-7; 8 bases match TRBD1. Trimming took 8 bases from V and 3 from J; bases not matched to a gene: 6. The CDR3 loop spans 12 amino acids. Per the germline V gene, CDR1 is SQVTM and CDR2 is ANQGSEA.

The chain couples TRBV15 to TRBJ2-5; 7 bases line up with TRBD1. CDR1 LNHNV and CDR2 YYDKDF come from the germline V gene (reference sequence). This CDR3 region has 14 residues. V was clipped by 4 bases and J by 3 bases; unmatched bases: 5. CDR3 nucleotides: TGTGCCACCAGCACTGGGACAGCTAAAGAGACCCAGTACTTC. It specifies CATSTGTAKETQYF. The variable domain in full, completed from reference TRBV15 and TRBJ2-5, reads DAMVIQNPRYQVTQFGKPVTLSCSQTLNHNVMYWYQQKSSQAPKLLFHYYDKDFNNEADTPDNFQSRRPNTSFCFLDIRSPGLGDTAMYLCATSTGTAKETQYFGPGTRLLVL.

The genes are TRBV10-3 and TRBJ2-2, with D possibly being TRBD1 (6 bases). The CDR3 covers 15 residues. Germline V gene sequence: CDR1 ENHRY, CDR2 SYGVKD. Between the trimmed V and J ends, which lost 8 bases and 1 base, there was a span of 14 bases. CDR3 nucleotides: TGTGCCATCCCTCGGACAGACGAGAACACCGGGGAGCTGTTTTTT. Amino acid sequence: CAIPRTDENTGELFF.

This chain joins TRBV7-9 and TRBJ1-1, with 8 nucleotides matching TRBD1. With V trimmed by 2 bases and J by 4 bases, 3 bases remained unmatched. CDR1 is SEHNR, CDR2 FQNEAQ, per germline (reference sequence). This CDR3 is 14 amino acids long. This chain's CDR3 is CASSLLGQGTEAFF. The DNA of the CDR3 is TGTGCCAGCAGCTTACTCGGACAGGGCACTGAAGCTTTCTTT.

The gene calls are TRBV19 and TRBJ2-3; 9 nucleotides line up with TRBD2. The CDR3 spans 16 residues. CDR1 is LNHDA and CDR2 is SQIVND in the germline V gene (reference sequence). Trimming at V came to 7 bases and at J to 2 bases, leaving 10 bases not matched to a gene. CDR3 nucleotides: TGTGCCAGTACCGAAAGTGGGACTAGCTTCACAGATACGCAGTATTTT. This codes for CASTESGTSFTDTQYF.

The chain employs TRBV5-4 and TRBJ2-2; 7 bases align to TRBD2. The trim removed 4 bases at V and 5 bases at J, leaving 20 bases unmatched. CDR1 and CDR2 (germline): SGHNT, YYREEE (reference sequence). The length of the CDR3 is 19 residues. The CDR3 sequence is CASSPEGWGGDVLTGELFF. The CDR3 coding sequence is TGTGCCAGCAGCCCCGAAGGCTGGGGGGGGGATGTGTTAACCGGGGAGCTGTTTTTT.

The chain joins TRBV24-1 to TRBJ1-1, with D possibly matching TRBD1 (5 bases). V was shortened by 4 bases and J by 4 bases, with 15 bases between the two germline ends. Germline CDR1 and CDR2: KGHDR and SFDVKD. CDR3 length equals 15 residues. The CDR3 nucleotides are TGTGCCACCAGTGACCCAGGGTTGAGGAGCACTGAAGCTTTCTTT. Translated, it gives CATSDPGLRSTEAFF.

The V call is TRBV7-2, the J call TRBJ2-7, with 7 bases that match TRBD1. Germline V gives CDR1 SGHTA, CDR2 FQGNSA. This CDR3 contains 15 residues. V shed 3 bases, J shed 4 bases, and the junction held 9 bases outside the gene matches. CDR3 sequence reads: CASSFGADRAYEQYF. Here the CDR3 DNA reads TGTGCCAGCAGCTTTGGTGCAGACAGGGCGTACGAGCAGTACTTC.

The gene calls are TRBV30 and TRBJ1-5; D possibly corresponds to TRBD1 (5 bases). Trimming stripped 3 bases from V and 1 base from J, with 10 bases between. CDR3 size: 14 residues. The V gene's germline CDR1 is GTSNPN and CDR2 SVGIG (reference sequence). DNA of the CDR3: TGTGCCTGGAGACCGGGACTGAGCAATCAGCCCCAGCATTTT. It encodes CAWRPGLSNQPQHF.

V gene TRBV5-1 combines with J gene TRBJ1-1; no reliable D call. Germline assignment: CDR1 SGHRS and CDR2 YFSETQ. V dropped 1 base and J dropped 1 base, with 8 bases sitting between them. The CDR3 totals 14 residues. The chain's CDR3 is CASSLSQTNTEAFF. Here the CDR3 DNA reads TGCGCCAGCAGCTTGTCACAGACGAACACTGAAGCTTTCTTT.

The CDR3 is CASKPGQGLYEQYF. Here the CDR3 DNA reads TGTGCCAGCAAACCGGGACAGGGCCTATACGAGCAGTACTTC. The chain uses TRBV27 and TRBJ2-7, with 9 bases aligning to TRBD1. Germline V gives CDR1 MNHEY, CDR2 SMNVEV (reference sequence). The CDR3 runs to 14 residues. With 7 bases clipped from V and 4 bases from J, the junction kept 8 bases outside the gene matches.

This clone was detected only once. This chain links TRBV7-3 with TRBJ2-3, with D hard to call. CDR1 SGHTA and CDR2 FQGTGA come from the germline V gene. The V end was cut by 5 bases, the J end by 9 bases, with 12 bases between. The CDR3 contains 12 residues. The CDR3 nucleotides are TGTGCCAGCAGCGAAAACCGCGCCACGCAGTATTTT. This translates into CASSENRATQYF.

V and J are TRBV18 and TRBJ2-4; TRBD2 aligns across 7 bases. The V and J ends lost 10 bases and 0 bases, in that order; junction bases with no gene match: 9. The germline V gene encodes CDR1 KGHSH and CDR2 LQKENI. CDR3 size: 15 residues. The CDR3 region has the DNA TGTGCCACCCCCGTGGGGGGGATAGCCAAAAACATTCAGTACTTC. It codes for CATPVGGIAKNIQYF.

V is TRBV7-3 and J is TRBJ1-6; D perhaps matches TRBD1 (5 bases). CDR3 size: 15 residues. Per the germline V gene, CDR1 is SGHTA and CDR2 is FQGTGA. The V end lost 0 bases, the J end lost 9 bases, and 12 bases lay between the germline ends. In DNA form, the CDR3 reads TGTGCCAGCAGCTTAACGGGGACTTTAGGTTCACCCCTCCACTTT. Translating gives CASSLTGTLGSPLHF.

The V gene is TRBV7-9, the J gene TRBJ1-5; D gene unclear. The V end lost 1 base, the J end lost 2 bases, and 6 bases lay between the germline ends. The CDR3 has 14 residues. Germline loops: CDR1 SEHNR, CDR2 FQNEAQ (reference sequence). The CDR3 coding sequence is TGTGCCAGCAGCTTAGGATCGGGCAATCAGCCCCAGCATTTT. It codes for CASSLGSGNQPQHF.

The V gene is TRBV10-1, the J gene TRBJ1-1; 7 positions match TRBD1. Germline V gene data show CDR1 as WNHNN and CDR2 as SYGVQD (reference sequence). Unmatched junction bases numbered 10, after V lost 6 bases and J lost 6 bases. This CDR3 is built from 14 residues. The CDR3 is CASSPGQLRSEAFF. CDR3 nucleotides: TGCGCCAGCAGCCCGGGACAGCTAAGGTCTGAAGCTTTCTTT.

This clone was counted a few times. The rearrangement joins TRBV27 to TRBJ2-2; 8 bases line up with TRBD2. CDR3 size: 14 residues. V lost 5 bases to trimming and J lost 4 bases; unmatched junction nucleotides: 3. The germline V gene encodes CDR1 MNHEY and CDR2 SMNVEV (reference sequence). The CDR3 DNA reads as TGTGCCAGCAGTAACGGGGGGGCCACCGGGGAGCTGTTTTTT. Its translation is CASSNGGATGELFF.

V and J are TRBV23-1 and TRBJ1-1; 11 nucleotides match TRBD1. TRBV23-1 is an ORF, and what it does is uncertain. V lost 0 bases to trimming and J lost 1 base; unmatched junction nucleotides: 1. The CDR3 totals 16 residues. The CDR3 nucleotides are TGCGCCAGCAGTCAATCGGACAGGGGGCGGAACACTGAAGCTTTCTTT. This codes for CASSQSDRGRNTEAFF.

The rearrangement joins TRBV27 to TRBJ1-6, with D perhaps matching TRBD1 (6 bases). The V and J ends lost 7 bases and 9 bases respectively, with 19 bases between them. The length of the CDR3 is 15 residues. Germline CDR1 MNHEY, CDR2 SMNVEV (reference sequence). The CDR3 DNA reads as TGTGCCAGCACCCAAATGGGGACACCTGGTTCACCCCTCCACTTT. It is translated as CASTQMGTPGSPLHF.

This chain uses TRBV5-1 with TRBJ2-2; 8 nucleotides match TRBD2. The CDR3 runs to 14 residues. With V trimmed by 1 base and J by 9 bases, 5 bases remained unmatched. CDR1 SGHRS and CDR2 YFSETQ come from the germline V gene. The chain's CDR3 is CASSLTAGGRELFF. CDR3 coding DNA: TGCGCCAGCAGCTTGACTGCGGGGGGTAGGGAGCTGTTTTTT.

The chain is built from TRBV5-4 and TRBJ1-3; 7 bases agree with TRBD1. With 0 bases clipped from V and 1 base from J, the junction kept 4 bases outside the gene matches. Germline V gene sequence: CDR1 SGHNT, CDR2 YYREEE (reference sequence). The CDR3 spans 16 residues. Here the CDR3 reads CASSLARGSSGNTIYF. For the CDR3, the DNA is TGTGCCAGCAGCTTGGCCAGGGGGTCATCTGGAAACACCATATATTTT.

This chain links TRBV24-1 with TRBJ2-2; 8 bases agree with TRBD2. Germline-derived CDR1 and CDR2 are KGHDR and SFDVKD. The CDR3 covers 15 residues. V dropped 2 bases and J dropped 7; count of bases not matched to a gene: 5. CDR3 in DNA: TGTGCCACCAGTGATTCGGGACTAGAAGGCGGGGAGCTGTTTTTT. The encoded protein is CATSDSGLEGGELFF.

This clone was seen a handful of times. The chain links TRBV7-2 to TRBJ2-2; the D is unclear. Germline-derived CDR1 and CDR2 are SGHTA and FQGNSA. V dropped 5 bases and J dropped 1 base, with 14 bases sitting between them. The CDR3 contains 16 residues. CDR3 coding DNA: TGTGCCAGCAGCCAAATGGTACTTCAGAACACCGGGGAGCTGTTTTTT. Amino acids: CASSQMVLQNTGELFF.

V is TRBV3-1 (or the pseudogene TRBV3-2) and J is TRBJ1-5, with D maybe TRBD1 (6 bases). This CDR3 is 16 amino acids long. The ends were cut back, 0 bases at V and 2 bases at J, with 11 bases in the middle. The germline V gene encodes CDR1 LGHDT and CDR2 YNNKEL (reference sequence). CDR3 sequence (DNA): TGTGCCAGCAGCCAAGAGCCCCCAGGGGGCAATCAGCCCCAGCATTTT. Protein product: CASSQEPPGGNQPQHF.

This rearrangement joins TRBV24-1 to TRBJ2-2, with 11 bases identical to TRBD1. Germline V gene sequence: CDR1 KGHDR, CDR2 SFDVKD. V lost 0 bases and J lost 5; bases outside the gene matches: 4. The CDR3 is 17 amino acids. This CDR3 reads CATSDLGQGAGTGELFF. Here the CDR3 DNA reads TGTGCCACCAGTGATTTGGGACAGGGGGCTGGGACCGGGGAGCTGTTTTTT.

This chain connects TRBV7-2 to TRBJ2-7; 13 nucleotides agree with TRBD2. Unmatched junction bases numbered 3, after V lost 3 bases and J lost 7 bases. CDR1 and CDR2 from the germline V gene are SGHTA and FQGNSA. CDR3 length equals 14 residues. The DNA of the CDR3 is TGTGCCAGCAGCTTGATGACTAGCGGGGGGGAGCAGTACTTC. Translated, it gives CASSLMTSGGEQYF.

Worth noting for this clone: The junction departs from the called germline gene at one end, perhaps through a read error. The chain couples TRBV7-7 to TRBJ2-1; 8 bases align to TRBD2. Germline CDR1 SSHAT, CDR2 FNYEAQ (reference sequence). The length of the CDR3 is 14 residues. In nucleotides, the CDR3 is TGTGCTAGCAGCCCAGCGGGGGTTCGAAATGAGCAGTTCTTC. Amino acids: CASSPAGVRNEQFF.

This clone was picked up a small number of times. The chain recombines TRBV5-6 with TRBJ1-2, with a possible D match to TRBD1 (6 bases). This CDR3 comprises 12 residues. Germline-derived CDR1 and CDR2 are SGHDT and YYEEEE. Trimming removed 6 bases from V and 3 bases from J, with 9 bases in between. The DNA of the CDR3 is TGTGCCAGCAAACAGGGTCACTATGGCTACACCTTC. Translated, it gives CASKQGHYGYTF.

This clone has more than one count but fewer than ten. V gene TRBV21-1 combines with J gene TRBJ1-5; the DNA was not used to check the table's D call, TRBD1. TRBV21-1 represents a pseudogene. This CDR3 is built from 15 residues. The CDR3 DNA reads TGTGCCAGCACCCGGACAGGGTGCTATGATCAGCCCCAGCATTTT. Translation: CASTRTGCYDQPQHF.